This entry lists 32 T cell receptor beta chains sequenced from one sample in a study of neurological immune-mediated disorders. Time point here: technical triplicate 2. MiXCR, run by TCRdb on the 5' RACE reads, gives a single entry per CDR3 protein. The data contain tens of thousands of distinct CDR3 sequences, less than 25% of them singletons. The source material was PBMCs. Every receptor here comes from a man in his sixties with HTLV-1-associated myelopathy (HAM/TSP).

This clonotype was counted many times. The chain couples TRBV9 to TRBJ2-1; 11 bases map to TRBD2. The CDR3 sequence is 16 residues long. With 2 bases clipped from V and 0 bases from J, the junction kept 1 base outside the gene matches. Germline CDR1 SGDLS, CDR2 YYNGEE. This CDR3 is CASSVLAGGSYNEQFF. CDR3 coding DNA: TGTGCCAGCAGCGTTCTAGCGGGAGGCTCCTACAATGAGCAGTTCTTC.

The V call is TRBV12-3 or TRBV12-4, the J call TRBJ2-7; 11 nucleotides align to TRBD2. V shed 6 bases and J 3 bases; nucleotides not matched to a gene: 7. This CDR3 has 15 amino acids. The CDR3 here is CASSAGLAEHYEQYF. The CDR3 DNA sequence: TGTGCCAGCAGCGCGGGACTAGCGGAGCACTACGAGCAGTACTTC.

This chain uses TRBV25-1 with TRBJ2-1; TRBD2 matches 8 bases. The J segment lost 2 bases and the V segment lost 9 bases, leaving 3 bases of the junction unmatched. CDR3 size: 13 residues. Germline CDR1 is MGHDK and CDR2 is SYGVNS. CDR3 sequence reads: CASQRETYNEQFF. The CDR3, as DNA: TGTGCCAGTCAGCGGGAGACCTACAATGAGCAGTTCTTC. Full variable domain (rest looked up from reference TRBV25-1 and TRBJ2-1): EADIYQTPRYLVIGTGKKITLECSQTMGHDKMYWYQQDPGMELHLIHYSYGVNSTEKGDLSSESTVSRIRTEHFPLTLESARPSHTSQYLCASQRETYNEQFFGPGTRLTVL.

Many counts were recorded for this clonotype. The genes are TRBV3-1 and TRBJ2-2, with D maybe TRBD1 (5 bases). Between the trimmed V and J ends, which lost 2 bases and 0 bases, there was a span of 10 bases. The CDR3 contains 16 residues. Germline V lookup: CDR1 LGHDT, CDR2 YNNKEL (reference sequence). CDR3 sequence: CASSQQGVANTGELFF. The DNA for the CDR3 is TGTGCCAGCAGCCAACAGGGTGTTGCGAACACCGGGGAGCTGTTTTTT.

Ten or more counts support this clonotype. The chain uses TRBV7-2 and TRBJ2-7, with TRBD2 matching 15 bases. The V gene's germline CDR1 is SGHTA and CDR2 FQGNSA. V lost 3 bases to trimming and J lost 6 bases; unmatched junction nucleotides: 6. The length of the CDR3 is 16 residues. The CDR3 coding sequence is TGTGCCAGCAGCTTGGCCGGGACTAGCGGGGGGCGCGAGCAGTACTTC. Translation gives CASSLAGTSGGREQYF.

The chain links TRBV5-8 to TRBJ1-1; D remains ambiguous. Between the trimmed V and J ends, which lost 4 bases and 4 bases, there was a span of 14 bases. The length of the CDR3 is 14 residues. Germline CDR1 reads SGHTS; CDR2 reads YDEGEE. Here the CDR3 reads CASSGVTKATEAFF. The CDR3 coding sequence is TGTGCCAGCAGCGGCGTTACAAAGGCCACTGAAGCTTTCTTT. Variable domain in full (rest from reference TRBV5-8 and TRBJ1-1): EAGVTQSPTHLIKTRGQQATLRCSPISGHTSVYWYQQALGLGLQFLLWYDEGEERNRGNFPPRFSGRQFPNYSSELNVNALELEDSALYLCASSGVTKATEAFFGQGTRLTVV.

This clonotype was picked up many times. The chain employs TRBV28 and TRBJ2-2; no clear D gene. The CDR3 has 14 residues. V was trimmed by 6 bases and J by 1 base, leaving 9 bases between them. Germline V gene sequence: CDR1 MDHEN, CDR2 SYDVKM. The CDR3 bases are TGTGCCAGCAGCCTCAGTAGGAACACCGGGGAGCTGTTTTTT. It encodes CASSLSRNTGELFF. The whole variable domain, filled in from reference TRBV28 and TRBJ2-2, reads DVKVTQSSRYLVKRTGEKVFLECVQDMDHENMFWYRQDPGLGLRLIYFSYDVKMKEKGDIPEGYSVSREKKERFSLILESASTNQTSMYLCASSLSRNTGELFFGEGSRLTVL.

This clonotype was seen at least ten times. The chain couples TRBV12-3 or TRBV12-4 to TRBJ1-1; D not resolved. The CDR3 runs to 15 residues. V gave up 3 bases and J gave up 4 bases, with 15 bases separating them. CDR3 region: CASSFLSRQGTEAFF. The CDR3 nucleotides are TGTGCCAGCAGTTTTTTATCTAGGCAAGGCACTGAAGCTTTCTTT.

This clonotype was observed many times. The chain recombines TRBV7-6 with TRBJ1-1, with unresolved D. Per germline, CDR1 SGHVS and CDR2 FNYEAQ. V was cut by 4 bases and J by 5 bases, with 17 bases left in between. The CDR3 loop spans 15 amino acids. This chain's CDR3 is CASSSPRLGLTEAFF. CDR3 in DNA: TGTGCCAGCAGCTCACCGCGACTGGGTTTGACTGAAGCTTTCTTT.

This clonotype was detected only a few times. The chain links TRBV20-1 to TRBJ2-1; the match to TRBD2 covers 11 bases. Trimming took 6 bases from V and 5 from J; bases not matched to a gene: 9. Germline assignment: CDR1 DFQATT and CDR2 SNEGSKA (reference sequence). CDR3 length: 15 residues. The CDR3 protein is CSAQTATSGNNEQFF. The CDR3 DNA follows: TGCAGTGCCCAGACAGCGACTAGCGGGAACAATGAGCAGTTCTTC.

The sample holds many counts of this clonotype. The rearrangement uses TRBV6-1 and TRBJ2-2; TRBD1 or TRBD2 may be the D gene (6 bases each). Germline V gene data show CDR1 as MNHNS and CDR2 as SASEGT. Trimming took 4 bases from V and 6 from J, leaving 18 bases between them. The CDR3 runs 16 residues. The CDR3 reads CASSVTGGASAGELFF. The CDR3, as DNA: TGTGCCAGCAGTGTAACCGGGGGCGCGAGCGCCGGGGAGCTGTTTTTT.

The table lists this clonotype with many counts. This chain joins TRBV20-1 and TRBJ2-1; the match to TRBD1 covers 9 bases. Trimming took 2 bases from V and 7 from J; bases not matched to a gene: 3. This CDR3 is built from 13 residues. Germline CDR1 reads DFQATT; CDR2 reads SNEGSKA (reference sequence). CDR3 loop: CSARIGQGNEQFF. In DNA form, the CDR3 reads TGCAGTGCTAGAATTGGACAGGGGAATGAGCAGTTCTTC.

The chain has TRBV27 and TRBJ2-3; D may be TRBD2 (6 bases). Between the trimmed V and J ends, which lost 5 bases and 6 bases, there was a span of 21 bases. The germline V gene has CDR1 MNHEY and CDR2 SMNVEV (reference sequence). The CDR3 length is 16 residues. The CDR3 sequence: CASSRRLRDRGDTQYF. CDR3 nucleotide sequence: TGTGCCAGCAGTCGTCGCCTCCGGGACCGGGGGGATACGCAGTATTTT.

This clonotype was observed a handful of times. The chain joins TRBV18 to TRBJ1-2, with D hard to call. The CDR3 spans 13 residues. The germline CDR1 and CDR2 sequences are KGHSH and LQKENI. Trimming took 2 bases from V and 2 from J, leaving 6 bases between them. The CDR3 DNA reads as TGTGCCAGCTCACCAGAGATGAACTATGGCTACACCTTC. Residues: CASSPEMNYGYTF.

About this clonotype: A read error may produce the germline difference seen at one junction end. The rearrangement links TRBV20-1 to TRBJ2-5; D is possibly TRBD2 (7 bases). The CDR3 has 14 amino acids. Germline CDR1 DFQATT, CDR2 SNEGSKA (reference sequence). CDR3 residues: CGATGRGSQETQYF. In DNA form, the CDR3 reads TGCGGTGCTACGGGGAGGGGGTCACAAGAGACCCAGTACTTC.

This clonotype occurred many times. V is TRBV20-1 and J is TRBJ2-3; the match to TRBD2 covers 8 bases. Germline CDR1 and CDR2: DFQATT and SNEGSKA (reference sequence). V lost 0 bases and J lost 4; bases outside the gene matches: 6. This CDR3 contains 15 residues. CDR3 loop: CSAREREAYADTQYF. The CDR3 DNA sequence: TGCAGTGCTAGAGAGCGGGAGGCCTACGCAGATACGCAGTATTTT.

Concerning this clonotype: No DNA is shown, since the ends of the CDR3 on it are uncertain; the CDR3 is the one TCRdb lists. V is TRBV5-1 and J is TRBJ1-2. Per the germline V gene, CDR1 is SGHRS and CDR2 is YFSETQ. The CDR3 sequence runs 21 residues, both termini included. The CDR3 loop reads CASSFYICSARATQGTYGYTF.

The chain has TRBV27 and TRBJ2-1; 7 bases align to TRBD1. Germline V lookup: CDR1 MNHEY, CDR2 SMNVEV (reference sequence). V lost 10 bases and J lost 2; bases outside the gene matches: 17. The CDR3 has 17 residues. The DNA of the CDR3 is TGTGCCACCGGTGGGGTTTCGACAGGGAATCCCTACAATGAGCAGTTCTTC. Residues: CATGGVSTGNPYNEQFF.

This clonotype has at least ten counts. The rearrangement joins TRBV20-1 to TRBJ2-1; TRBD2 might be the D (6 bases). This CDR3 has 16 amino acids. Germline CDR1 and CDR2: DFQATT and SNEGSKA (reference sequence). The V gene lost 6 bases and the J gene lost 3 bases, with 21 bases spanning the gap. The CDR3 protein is CSARGRSEVSYNEQFF. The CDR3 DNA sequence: TGCAGTGCCCGAGGGAGGTCGGAAGTGAGCTACAATGAGCAGTTCTTC.

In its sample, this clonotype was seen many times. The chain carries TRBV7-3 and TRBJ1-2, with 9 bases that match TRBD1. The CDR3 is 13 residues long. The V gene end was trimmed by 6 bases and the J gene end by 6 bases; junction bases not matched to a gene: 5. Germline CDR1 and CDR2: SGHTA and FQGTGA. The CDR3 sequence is CASSSDRGHGYTF. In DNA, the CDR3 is TGTGCCAGCAGTTCGGACAGGGGCCATGGCTACACCTTC.

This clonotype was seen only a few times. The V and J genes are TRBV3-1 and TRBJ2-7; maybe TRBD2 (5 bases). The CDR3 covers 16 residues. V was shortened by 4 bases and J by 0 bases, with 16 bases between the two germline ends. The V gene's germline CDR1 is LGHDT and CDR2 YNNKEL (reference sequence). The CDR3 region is CASSPFAGAYSYEQYF. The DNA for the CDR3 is TGTGCCAGCAGCCCCTTCGCGGGCGCTTACTCCTACGAGCAGTACTTC.

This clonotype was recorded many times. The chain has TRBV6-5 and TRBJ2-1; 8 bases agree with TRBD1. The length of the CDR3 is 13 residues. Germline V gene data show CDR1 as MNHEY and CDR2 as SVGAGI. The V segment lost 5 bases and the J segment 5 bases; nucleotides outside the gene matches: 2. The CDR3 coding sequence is TGTGCCAGCAGTGGACAGGGCAACAATGAGCAGTTCTTC. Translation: CASSGQGNNEQFF.

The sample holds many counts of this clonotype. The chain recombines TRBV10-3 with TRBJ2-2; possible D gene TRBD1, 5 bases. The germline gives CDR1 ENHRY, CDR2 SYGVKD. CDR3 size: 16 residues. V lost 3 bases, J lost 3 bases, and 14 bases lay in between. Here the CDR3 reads CAISDDRGADTGELFF. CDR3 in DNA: TGTGCCATCAGTGACGATAGGGGCGCGGACACCGGGGAGCTGTTTTTT.

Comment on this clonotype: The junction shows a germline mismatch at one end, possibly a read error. CDR3 DNA: TGTGCCAGCAGTCTTAGCACGGGGACAGGGGGTGCCTACGAGCAGTGCTTC. It is translated as CASSLSTGTGGAYEQCF. This sequence joins TRBV11-2 and TRBJ2-7; 11 nucleotides agree with TRBD1. Germline CDR1 is SGHAT and CDR2 is FQNNGV. This CDR3 has 17 amino acids.

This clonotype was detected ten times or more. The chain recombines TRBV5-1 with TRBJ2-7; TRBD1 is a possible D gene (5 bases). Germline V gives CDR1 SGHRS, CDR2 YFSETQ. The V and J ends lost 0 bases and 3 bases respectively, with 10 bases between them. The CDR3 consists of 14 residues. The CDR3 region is CASSLGQYIYEQYF. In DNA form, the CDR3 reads TGCGCCAGCAGCTTGGGACAGTATATCTACGAGCAGTACTTC.

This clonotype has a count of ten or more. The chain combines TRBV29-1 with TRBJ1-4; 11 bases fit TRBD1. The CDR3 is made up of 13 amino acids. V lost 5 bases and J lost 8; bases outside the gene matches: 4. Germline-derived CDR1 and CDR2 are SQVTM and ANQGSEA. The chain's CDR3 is CSVMGQGGEKLFF. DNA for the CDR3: TGCAGCGTTATGGGACAGGGGGGGGAAAAACTGTTTTTT.

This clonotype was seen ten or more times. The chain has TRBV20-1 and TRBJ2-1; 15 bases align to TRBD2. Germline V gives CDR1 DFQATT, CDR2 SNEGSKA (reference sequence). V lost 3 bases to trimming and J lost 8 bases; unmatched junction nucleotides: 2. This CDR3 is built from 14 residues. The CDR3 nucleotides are TGCAGTGCTAGGGGACTAGCGGGAGGAGATGAGCAGTTCTTC. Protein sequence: CSARGLAGGDEQFF.

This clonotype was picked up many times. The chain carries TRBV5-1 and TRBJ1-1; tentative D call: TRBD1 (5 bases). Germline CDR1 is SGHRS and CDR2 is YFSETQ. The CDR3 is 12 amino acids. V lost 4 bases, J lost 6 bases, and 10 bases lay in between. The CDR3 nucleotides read TGCGCCAGCAGCGTACGGGGGGCTGAAGCTTTCTTT. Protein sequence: CASSVRGAEAFF.

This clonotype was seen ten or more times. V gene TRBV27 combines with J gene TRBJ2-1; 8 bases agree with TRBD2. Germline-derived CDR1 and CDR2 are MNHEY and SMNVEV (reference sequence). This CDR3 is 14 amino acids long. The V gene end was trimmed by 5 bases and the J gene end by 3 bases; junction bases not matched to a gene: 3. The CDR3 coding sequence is TGTGCCAGCAGTCGGCTAGCGGGCTACAATGAGCAGTTCTTC. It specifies CASSRLAGYNEQFF.

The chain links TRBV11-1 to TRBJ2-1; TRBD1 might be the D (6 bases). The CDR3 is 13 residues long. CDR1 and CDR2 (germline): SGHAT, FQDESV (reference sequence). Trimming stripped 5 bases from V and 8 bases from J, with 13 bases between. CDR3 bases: TGTGCCAGCAGCCAAGACAGGATCGATGAGCAGTTCTTC. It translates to CASSQDRIDEQFF.

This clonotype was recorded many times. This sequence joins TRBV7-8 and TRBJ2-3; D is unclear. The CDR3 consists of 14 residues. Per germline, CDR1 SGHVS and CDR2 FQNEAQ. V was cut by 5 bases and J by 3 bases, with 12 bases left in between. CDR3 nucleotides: TGTGCCAGCAGCCCGCAAAGGGCTACAGATACGCAGTATTTT. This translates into CASSPQRATDTQYF. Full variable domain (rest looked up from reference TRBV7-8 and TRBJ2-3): GAGVSQSPRYKVAKRGQDVALRCDPISGHVSLFWYQQALGQGPEFLTYFQNEAQLDKSGLPSDRFFAERPEGSVSTLKIQRTQQEDSAVYLCASSPQRATDTQYFGPGTRLTVL.

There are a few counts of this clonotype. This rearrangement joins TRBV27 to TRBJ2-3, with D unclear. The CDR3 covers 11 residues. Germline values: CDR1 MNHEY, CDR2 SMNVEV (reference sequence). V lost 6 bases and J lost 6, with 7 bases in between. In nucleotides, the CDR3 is TGTGCCAGCAGAATCTGGGATACGCAGTATTTT. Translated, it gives CASRIWDTQYF.